A few counts support the clone carrying this TCR beta chain. Repertoires were generated with immunoSEQ multiplex PCR, while TCRdb's copy carries only in-frame clones and drops some. Among millions of clones listed, approximately 94% were seen once. Naive CD8 cells comprised CD45RO-negative, CCR7-positively selected cells, excluding terminally differentiated effector memory CD45RA+ cells. The germline CDR1 and CDR2 sequences are SEHNR and FQNEAQ (reference sequence). This CDR3 is 14 amino acids long. Trimming pared 11 bases from V and 0 bases from J, leaving 14 bases between. The data derive from a study of shared clonotypes between healthy human individuals.

The genes are TRBV7-9 and TRBJ1-5; D may be TRBD1 (5 bases). The sequence derives from a man aged 18 to 35 in good health. Some clones in this sample may be carry-over from other donors' samples. Sequenced sample: naive CD8+ T cells from PBMCs. In DNA form, the CDR3 reads TGTGCCGTACAGGAGATTAATAGCAATCAGCCCCAGCATTTT. As protein: CAVQEINSNQPQHF.